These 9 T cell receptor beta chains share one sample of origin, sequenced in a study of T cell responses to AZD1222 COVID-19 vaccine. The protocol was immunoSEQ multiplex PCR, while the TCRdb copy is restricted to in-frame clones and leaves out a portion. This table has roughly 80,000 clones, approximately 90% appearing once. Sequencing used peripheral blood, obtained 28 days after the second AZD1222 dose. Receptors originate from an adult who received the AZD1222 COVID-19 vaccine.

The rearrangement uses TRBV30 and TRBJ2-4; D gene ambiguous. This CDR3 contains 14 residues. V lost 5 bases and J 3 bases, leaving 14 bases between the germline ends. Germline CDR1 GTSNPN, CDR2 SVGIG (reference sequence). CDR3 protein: CAWASGVDKNIQYF. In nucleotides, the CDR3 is TGTGCCTGGGCCTCTGGGGTGGACAAAAACATTCAGTACTTC.

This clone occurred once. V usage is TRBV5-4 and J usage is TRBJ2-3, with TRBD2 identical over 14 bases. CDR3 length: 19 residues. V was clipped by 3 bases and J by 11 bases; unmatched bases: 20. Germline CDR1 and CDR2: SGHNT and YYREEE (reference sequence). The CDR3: CASSSKIGTSGSGGWGQYF. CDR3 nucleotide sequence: TGTGCCAGCAGCTCGAAAATCGGGACTAGCGGGAGTGGGGGTTGGGGGCAGTATTTT.

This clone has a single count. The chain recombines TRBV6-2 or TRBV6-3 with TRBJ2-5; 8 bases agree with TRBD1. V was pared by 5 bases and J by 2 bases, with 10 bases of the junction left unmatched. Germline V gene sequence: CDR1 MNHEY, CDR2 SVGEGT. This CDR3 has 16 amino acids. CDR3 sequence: CASSLRTGLWQETQYF. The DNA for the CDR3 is TGTGCCAGCAGTCTCCGGACAGGGTTATGGCAAGAGACCCAGTACTTC.

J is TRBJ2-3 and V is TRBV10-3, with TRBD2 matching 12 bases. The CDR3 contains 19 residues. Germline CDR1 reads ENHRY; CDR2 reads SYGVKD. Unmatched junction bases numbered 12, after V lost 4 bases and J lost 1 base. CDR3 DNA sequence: TGTGCCATCAGTGGTCAACAGACTAGCGGGAGCGGGGGCACAGATACGCAGTATTTT. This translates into CAISGQQTSGSGGTDTQYF.

This CDR3 reads CASSYLGIQETQYF. The CDR3 nucleotides are TGTGCCAGCAGTTACTTAGGTATCCAAGAGACCCAGTACTTC. The chain employs TRBV6-2 or TRBV6-3 and TRBJ2-5; D remains unclear. Germline loops: CDR1 MNHEY, CDR2 SVGEGT. Trimming pared 1 base from V and 1 base from J, leaving 7 bases between. The CDR3 runs 14 residues.

CDR3 loop: CASSASLAAYNEQFF. For the CDR3, the DNA is TGTGCCAGCAGCGCTAGTCTAGCGGCTTACAATGAGCAGTTCTTC. The chain uses TRBV9 and TRBJ2-1, with 7 bases aligning to TRBD2. The CDR3 is 15 residues long. The V and J ends lost 3 bases and 4 bases, in that order; junction bases with no gene match: 7. Germline V gives CDR1 SGDLS, CDR2 YYNGEE. The entire variable domain, with the rest obtained from reference TRBV9 and TRBJ2-1, is as follows: DSGVTQTPKHLITATGQRVTLRCSPRSGDLSVYWYQQSLDQGLQFLIQYYNGEERAKGNILERFSAQQFPDLHSELNLSSLELGDSALYFCASSASLAAYNEQFFGPGTRLTVL.

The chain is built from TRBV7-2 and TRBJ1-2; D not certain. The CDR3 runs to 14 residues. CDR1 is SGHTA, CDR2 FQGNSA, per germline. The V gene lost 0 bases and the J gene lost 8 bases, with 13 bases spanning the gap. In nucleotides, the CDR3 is TGTGCCAGCAGCTTAGCCGGGAGGGAGGGCGGCTACACCTTC. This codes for CASSLAGREGGYTF.

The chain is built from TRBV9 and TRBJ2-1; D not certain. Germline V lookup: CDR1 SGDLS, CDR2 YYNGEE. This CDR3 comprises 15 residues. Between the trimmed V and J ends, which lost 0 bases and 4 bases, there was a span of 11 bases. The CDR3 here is CASSVALGTYNEQFF. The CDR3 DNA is TGTGCCAGCAGCGTAGCTCTTGGTACTTACAATGAGCAGTTCTTC.

This chain's CDR3 is CASSLLSSGIDYNEQFF. The DNA for the CDR3 is TGTGCCAGCAGCTTACTTTCTAGCGGGATAGACTACAATGAGCAGTTCTTC. The chain carries TRBV7-9 and TRBJ2-1, with TRBD2 identical over 9 bases. The CDR3 totals 17 residues. From germline, CDR1 is SEHNR and CDR2 FQNEAQ (reference sequence). The junction had 8 bases not matched to a gene; V was cut back by 2 bases and J by 3 bases.